Presented here are 22 T cell receptor beta chains from one specimen sequenced in a study of cytomegalovirus exposure and HLA in healthy donors. 60 Vbeta and 13 Jbeta primers were used in PCR. Using immunoSEQ multiplex PCR, the repertoire was profiled, and TCRdb retains in-frame clones only, with some absent. Counted here are 100,000 to 150,000 clones, 70% to 85% occurring once; the ten biggest clones make up 2.5% to 3.5%. The sequenced sample consisted of PBMCs. The receptors originated from a boy younger than 10 in good health and CMV-seronegative.

In regard to this clone: Its ends do not fully match the called genes, so a read error is possible. CDR3 in DNA: TGTGCTAGCAGCTTAGAGGGGAGAGAACAGGGACATTATGGCTACACCTTC. It encodes CASSLEGREQGHYGYTF. The genes are TRBV7-7 and TRBJ1-2, with D perhaps matching TRBD1 (6 bases). Germline loops: CDR1 SSHAT, CDR2 FNYEAQ (reference sequence). The CDR3 sequence is 17 residues long.

The chain carries TRBV4-3 and TRBJ2-6; D possibly corresponds to TRBD1 (5 bases). Germline assignment: CDR1 LGHNA and CDR2 YSLEER. The V end was cut by 0 bases, the J end by 2 bases, with 11 bases between. The CDR3 extends over 17 amino acids. The CDR3 loop is CASSQEQGQPGANVLTF. In nucleotides, the CDR3 is TGCGCCAGCAGCCAAGAGCAGGGTCAGCCTGGGGCCAACGTCCTGACTTTC.

This chain links TRBV29-1 with TRBJ2-7; 13 bases are shared with TRBD2. The germline V gene has CDR1 SQVTM and CDR2 ANQGSEA. The ends lost 3 bases at V and 0 bases at J; junction bases unmatched: 2. The CDR3 runs 15 residues. The CDR3 loop reads CSVEGLAGSSYEQYF. The CDR3, as DNA: TGCAGCGTTGAGGGACTAGCGGGGAGCTCCTACGAGCAGTACTTC.

The chain couples TRBV5-8 to TRBJ2-1, with 11 bases lining up with TRBD1. This CDR3 comprises 15 residues. V was clipped by 5 bases and J by 2 bases; unmatched bases: 3. Germline lookup yields CDR1 SGHTS and CDR2 YDEGEE. Here the CDR3 reads CASRWGQGAYNEQFF. The CDR3 DNA is TGTGCCAGCAGATGGGGACAGGGGGCCTACAATGAGCAGTTCTTC.

The chain joins TRBV20-1 to TRBJ2-5, with a weak D call TRBD1 (6 bases). Germline lookup yields CDR1 DFQATT and CDR2 SNEGSKA (reference sequence). The CDR3 loop spans 11 amino acids. The CDR3 coding sequence is TGCAGCCACAGGGTAGGGGAGACCCAGTACTTC. Its translation is CSHRVGETQYF.

V gene TRBV4-3 combines with J gene TRBJ2-7, with a possible D match to TRBD2 (6 bases). V shed 4 bases and J shed 4 bases, with 17 bases lying between them. Germline assignment: CDR1 LGHNA and CDR2 YSLEER. The CDR3 runs 15 residues. CDR3 loop: CASSPATGGSYEQYF. CDR3 nucleotide sequence: TGCGCCAGCAGCCCCGCGACCGGGGGAAGTTACGAGCAGTACTTC.

This chain connects TRBV9 to TRBJ1-2, with D possibly being TRBD1 (6 bases). Germline assignment: CDR1 SGDLS and CDR2 YYNGEE. Trimming pared 4 bases from V and 7 bases from J, leaving 20 bases between. The CDR3 spans 15 residues. CDR3 DNA sequence: TGTGCCAGCAGCCCCGCCGGGCAGGGGTTCCCTGGCTACACCTTC. Its protein is CASSPAGQGFPGYTF.

The chain links TRBV5-4 to TRBJ1-1, with D possibly matching TRBD1 (6 bases). The CDR3 is 16 residues long. V was cut by 4 bases and J by 0 bases, with 16 bases left in between. Per the germline V gene, CDR1 is SGHNT and CDR2 is YYREEE (reference sequence). The CDR3 sequence is CASSRPFRGLNTEAFF. DNA of the CDR3: TGTGCCAGCAGCCGTCCATTCAGGGGTCTGAACACTGAAGCTTTCTTT.

V is TRBV7-9 and J is TRBJ1-1; D ambiguous. Germline assignment: CDR1 SEHNR and CDR2 FQNEAQ (reference sequence). V was pared by 5 bases and J by 1 base, with 14 bases between. The CDR3 spans 15 residues. The CDR3 spells CASSTLLDTNTEAFF. The CDR3 nucleotides are TGTGCCAGCAGCACACTACTAGACACGAACACTGAAGCTTTCTTT.

The rearrangement joins TRBV9 to TRBJ2-4; 10 bases line up with TRBD2. The length of the CDR3 is 18 residues. Germline CDR1 SGDLS, CDR2 YYNGEE. J gave up 0 bases and V 3 bases, and 9 bases lay outside the gene matches. The CDR3 coding sequence is TGTGCCAGCAGCGCCTTAGCGGGGGGCCCCCTAGCCAAAAACATTCAGTACTTC. This sequence encodes CASSALAGGPLAKNIQYF.

This chain links TRBV2 with TRBJ2-2; D remains ambiguous. With 6 bases removed from V and 3 bases from J, the gap between germline ends came to 20 bases. The CDR3 has 17 amino acids. Looked up from germline, CDR1 is SNHLY and CDR2 is FYNNEI. For the CDR3, the DNA is TGTGCCAGCAGGGTTAACGTCGACCTGGCGGACACCGGGGAGCTGTTTTTT. Protein product: CASRVNVDLADTGELFF.

This chain joins TRBV27 and TRBJ1-2; D perhaps matches TRBD1 (6 bases). This CDR3 has 16 residues. V was clipped by 6 bases and J by 3 bases, with 20 bases between them. CDR1 MNHEY and CDR2 SMNVEV come from the germline V gene (reference sequence). CDR3 sequence (DNA): TGTGCCAGCAGCCTATCCGACAGGATCCCTCACTATGGCTACACCTTC. This codes for CASSLSDRIPHYGYTF.

This chain links TRBV15 with TRBJ2-1; D is possibly TRBD1 (6 bases). V was cut by 5 bases and J by 5 bases, with 10 bases left in between. This CDR3 region has 13 residues. Germline CDR1 reads LNHNV; CDR2 reads YYDKDF (reference sequence). Here the CDR3 reads CATSRDTHNEQFF. The CDR3 nucleotides are TGTGCCACCAGCCGGGACACCCACAATGAGCAGTTCTTC.

Only a few counts were recorded for this clone. The chain has TRBV15 and TRBJ1-1, with 8 bases aligning to TRBD1. After removal of 3 bases from V and 5 bases from J, the junction contained 5 bases not matched to a gene. CDR3 length equals 14 residues. Germline CDR1 and CDR2: LNHNV and YYDKDF (reference sequence). CDR3 bases: TGTGCCACCAGCAGGGACAGGGTGGGGACTGAAGCTTTCTTT. This sequence encodes CATSRDRVGTEAFF.

The chain carries TRBV7-9 and TRBJ2-2, with D possibly matching TRBD1 (6 bases). From germline, CDR1 is SEHNR and CDR2 FQNEAQ (reference sequence). Trimming removed 4 bases from V and 3 bases from J, with 21 bases in between. CDR3 length: 18 residues. CDR3 nucleotides: TGTGCCAGCAGCTCCGACGACAGGACGTCATCCTACACCGGGGAGCTGTTTTTT. Translating gives CASSSDDRTSSYTGELFF.

The chain recombines TRBV5-6 with TRBJ2-1; a weak D match, TRBD1 (6 bases). Germline assignment: CDR1 SGHDT and CDR2 YYEEEE. Trimming left V 3 bases short and J 5 bases short, with 9 bases between. This CDR3 is 13 amino acids long. The CDR3 is CASSSDRDNEQFF. DNA of the CDR3: TGTGCCAGCAGCTCGGACAGAGACAATGAGCAGTTCTTC.

The chain uses TRBV7-9 and TRBJ1-1; D is perhaps TRBD1 (6 bases). Germline V gene data show CDR1 as SEHNR and CDR2 as FQNEAQ (reference sequence). The CDR3 runs to 15 residues. Trimming removed 2 bases from V and 4 bases from J, with 14 bases in between. The CDR3 loop is CASSLMGAGGTEAFF. The CDR3 DNA follows: TGTGCCAGCAGCTTAATGGGGGCGGGGGGCACTGAAGCTTTCTTT.

The J gene is TRBJ2-1, the V gene TRBV7-3, with 11 bases that match TRBD2. The ends lost 3 bases at V and 9 bases at J; junction bases unmatched: 13. The germline V gene has CDR1 SGHTA and CDR2 FQGTGA. The CDR3 sequence is 17 residues long. CDR3 loop: CASSFGASGGMGGEQFF. The CDR3 region has the DNA TGTGCCAGCAGCTTCGGGGCTAGCGGGGGGATGGGGGGTGAGCAGTTCTTC.

The chain couples TRBV6-6 to TRBJ2-6, with D unclear. Germline V CDR1 and CDR2: MNHNY, SVGAGI (reference sequence). V lost 7 bases and J 0 bases, leaving 4 bases between the germline ends. CDR3 length equals 13 residues. The CDR3: CASIHSGANVLTF. CDR3 nucleotide sequence: TGTGCCAGCATCCACTCTGGGGCCAACGTCCTGACTTTC.

This chain joins TRBV5-1 and TRBJ2-1; D gene unclear. Trimming cost V 3 bases and J 7 bases, with 11 bases left between them. The CDR3 runs to 13 residues. Germline V gene data show CDR1 as SGHRS and CDR2 as YFSETQ. The CDR3, as DNA: TGCGCCAGCAGCTCCCTCCCTTTTAATGAGCAGTTCTTC. It codes for CASSSLPFNEQFF. Complete variable domain (other parts from reference TRBV5-1 and TRBJ2-1): KAGVTQTPRYLIKTRGQQVTLSCSPISGHRSVSWYQQTPGQGLQFLFEYFSETQRNKGNFPGRFSGRQFSNSRSEMNVSTLELGDSALYLCASSSLPFNEQFFGPGTRLTVL.

This sequence joins TRBV2 and TRBJ2-3; D gene uncertain. This CDR3 comprises 13 residues. V was pared by 2 bases and J by 1 base, with 4 bases between. Germline V gene sequence: CDR1 SNHLY, CDR2 FYNNEI. CDR3 sequence: CASSETGTDTQYF. For the CDR3, the DNA is TGTGCCAGCAGTGAAACGGGCACAGATACGCAGTATTTT.

This sequence joins TRBV15 and TRBJ2-1; 11 bases match TRBD1. Germline V lookup: CDR1 LNHNV, CDR2 YYDKDF (reference sequence). The CDR3 runs to 18 residues. V was clipped by 3 bases and J by 9 bases; unmatched bases: 16. The DNA for the CDR3 is TGTGCCACCAGCAGGGTGGACAGGGGGCTCGTCGAGTCGGTTGAGCAGTTCTTC. The encoded protein is CATSRVDRGLVESVEQFF.